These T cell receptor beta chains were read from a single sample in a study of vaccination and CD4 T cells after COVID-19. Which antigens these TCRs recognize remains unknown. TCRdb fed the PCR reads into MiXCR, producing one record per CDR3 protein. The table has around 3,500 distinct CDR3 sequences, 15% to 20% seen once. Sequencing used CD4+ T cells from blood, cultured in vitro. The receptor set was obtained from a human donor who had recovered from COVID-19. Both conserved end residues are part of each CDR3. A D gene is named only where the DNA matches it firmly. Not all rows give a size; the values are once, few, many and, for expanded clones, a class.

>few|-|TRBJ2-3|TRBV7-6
TGTGCCAGCAGCGCGGGAACCAGAGGTACGCAGTATTTT
CASSAGTRGTQYF
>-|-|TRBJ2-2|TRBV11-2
TGTGCCAGCAGCCTTCGGGGGGCCGTCAGGACCGGGGAGCTGTTTTTT
CASSLRGAVRTGELFF
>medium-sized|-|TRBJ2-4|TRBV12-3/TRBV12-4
TGTGCCAGCAGTTTACTCGGACAGAACATTCAGTACTTC
CASSLLGQNIQYF
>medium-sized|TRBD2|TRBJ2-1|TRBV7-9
TGTGCCAGCAGCTTAGGGACTAGCGCCGTTAATGAGCAGTTCTTC
CASSLGTSAVNEQFF
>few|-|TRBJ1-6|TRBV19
TGTGCCAGTAGTATAACTGGGGGTTGGAATTCACCCCTCCACTTT
CASSITGGWNSPLHF
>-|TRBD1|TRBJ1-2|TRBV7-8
TGTGCCAGCGCGATTGAGGGCGGGGACAGCCTCTATGGCTACACCTTC
CASAIEGGDSLYGYTF
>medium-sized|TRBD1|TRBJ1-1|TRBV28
TGTGCCAGCAGTCCCCTTAGGGGGCAGAAAGCTTTCTTT
CASSPLRGQKAFF
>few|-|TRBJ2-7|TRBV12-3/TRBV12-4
TGTGCCAGCAGTGAGAGGGATGGTGGGGAGCAGTACTTC
CASSERDGGEQYF
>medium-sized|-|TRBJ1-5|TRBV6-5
TGTGCCAGCAGTTACGTGGGCTACAATCAGCCCCAGCATTTT
CASSYVGYNQPQHF
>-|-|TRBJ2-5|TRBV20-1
TGCAGTGCTAGAACAGGTGCTAGCCAAGAGACCCAGTACTTC
CSARTGASQETQYF
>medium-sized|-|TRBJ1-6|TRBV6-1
TGTGCCAGCGGCCGGGACGGAAATAATTCACCCCTCCACTTT
CASGRDGNNSPLHF
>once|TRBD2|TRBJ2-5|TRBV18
TGTGCCAGCTCTGAAGTCGGCGGGGGAGAGACCCAGTACTTC
CASSEVGGGETQYF
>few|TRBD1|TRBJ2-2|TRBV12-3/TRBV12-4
TGTGCCAGCAGTTCCGGGACAGGGATCGACACCGGGGAGCTGTTTTTT
CASSSGTGIDTGELFF
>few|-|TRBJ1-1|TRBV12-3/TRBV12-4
TGTGCCAGCAGTTTAGGACAGCTGAACACTGAAGCTTTCTTT
CASSLGQLNTEAFF
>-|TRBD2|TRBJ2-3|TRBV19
TGTGCCAGTAAGGGTCGGACTAGCTGGATAGATACGCAGTATTTT
CASKGRTSWIDTQYF
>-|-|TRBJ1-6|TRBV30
TGTGCCTGGAGAGTTACCTATAATTCACCCCTCCACTTT
CAWRVTYNSPLHF
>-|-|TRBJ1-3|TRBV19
TGTGCCAGTAGACAGTCCTCTGGAAACACCATATATTTT
CASRQSSGNTIYF
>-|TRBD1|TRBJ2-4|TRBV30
TGTGCCTGGAGCCCGGGACAGCTAGCCAAAAACATTCAGTACTTC
CAWSPGQLAKNIQYF
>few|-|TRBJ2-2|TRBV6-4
TGTGCCAGCAGTCGCGGGGCGAACACCGGGGAGCTGTTTTTT
CASSRGANTGELFF
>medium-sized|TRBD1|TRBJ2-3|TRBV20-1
TGCAGTGCCGAAGACAGGGGGCTCTTTAGAAGTACAGATACGCAGTATTTT
CSAEDRGLFRSTDTQYF
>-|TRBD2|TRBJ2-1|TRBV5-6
TGTGCCAGCAGCCAGGTAGCGGGGGGCACCCTTAACCTCGGGCAGTTCTTC
CASSQVAGGTLNLGQFF
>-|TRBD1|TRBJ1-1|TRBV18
TGTGCCAGCTCACCAGCGGGACAGGGGGCGAGTACTGAAGCTTTCTTT
CASSPAGQGASTEAFF
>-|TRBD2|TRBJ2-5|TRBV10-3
TGTGCCATCAGCGATCGGGGAGGGGAGGCCCAGTACTTC
CAISDRGGEAQYF
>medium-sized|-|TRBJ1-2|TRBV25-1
TGTGCCAGCAGTGACGACCCCCGGACGGATAACTATGGCTACACCTTC
CASSDDPRTDNYGYTF
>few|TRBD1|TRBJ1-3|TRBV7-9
TGTGCCAGCAGCGAAACGGACAGGGGGATCGCTGGAAACACCATATATTTT
CASSETDRGIAGNTIYF
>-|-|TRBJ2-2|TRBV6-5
TGTGCCAGCAGTTCAAGGGGGGGGGCGAACACCGGGGAGCTGTTTTTT
CASSSRGGANTGELFF
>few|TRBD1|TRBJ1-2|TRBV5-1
TGCGCCAGCAGCTTGACAGGGGGGGATGCTTATGGCTACACCTTC
CASSLTGGDAYGYTF
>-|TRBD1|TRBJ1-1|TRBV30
TGTGCCTGGAGTGTAACGTGGAAGACAGGGGGCGCGAACACTGAAGCTTTCTTT
CAWSVTWKTGGANTEAFF
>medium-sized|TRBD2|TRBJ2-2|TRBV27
TGTGCCAGCAGGACTAGCGGGGGGGCGAACACCGGGGAGCTGTTTTTT
CASRTSGGANTGELFF
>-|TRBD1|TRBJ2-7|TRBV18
TGTGCCAGCTCACCTCGGACAGGGGTCCTCTCCGAGCAGTACTTC
CASSPRTGVLSEQYF
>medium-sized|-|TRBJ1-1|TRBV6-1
TGTGCCAGCAGTGAATTAGGGATAACTGAAGCTTTCTTT
CASSELGITEAFF
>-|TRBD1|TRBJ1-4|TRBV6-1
TGTGCCACAAGGACAGGGTCAACTAATGAAAAACTGTTTTTT
CATRTGSTNEKLFF
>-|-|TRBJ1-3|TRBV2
TGTGCCAGCAGTGAAGCGGCGGTCTCTGGAAACACCATATATTTT
CASSEAAVSGNTIYF
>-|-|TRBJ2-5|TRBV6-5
TGTGCCAGCAGTTACCGGAGCCCTACCGGGAGAGGTGGGGAGACCCAGTACTTC
CASSYRSPTGRGGETQYF
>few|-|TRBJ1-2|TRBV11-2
TGTGCCAGCAGCTCGACAGGAGCCTATGGCTACACCTTC
CASSSTGAYGYTF
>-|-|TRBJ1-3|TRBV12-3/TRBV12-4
TGTGCCAGCAGCTCTCCTTTGGCAGGAGGAAACACCATATATTTT
CASSSPLAGGNTIYF
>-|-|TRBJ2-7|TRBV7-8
TGTGCCAGCAGCTTAGCGGAGGGCTTATCCTACGAGCAGTACTTC
CASSLAEGLSYEQYF
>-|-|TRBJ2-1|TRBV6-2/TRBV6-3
TGTGCCAGCAGTTACCGGCGGGGGCAACTTTACAATGAGCAGTTCTTC
CASSYRRGQLYNEQFF
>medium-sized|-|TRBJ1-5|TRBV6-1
TGTGCCAGCAGTGAATCGGGGGATCAGCCCCAGCATTTT
CASSESGDQPQHF
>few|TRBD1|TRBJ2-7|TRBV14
TGTGCCAGCAGCCAACAACAGGGGCCCTACGAGCAGTACTTC
CASSQQQGPYEQYF
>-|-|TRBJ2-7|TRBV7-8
TGTGCCAGCAGTACCTCGGTTGGCGAGCAGTACTTC
CASSTSVGEQYF
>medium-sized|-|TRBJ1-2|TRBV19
TGTGCCAGTAGTTTGACAGGCTCGCCTAACTATGGCTACACCTTC
CASSLTGSPNYGYTF
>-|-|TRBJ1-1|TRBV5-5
TGTGCCAGCATCCCTTACAGGGATTTAGGAACTGAAGCTTTCTTT
CASIPYRDLGTEAFF
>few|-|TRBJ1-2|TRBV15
TGTGCCACCAGCAGAGACCCTTTTAACTATGGCTACACCTTC
CATSRDPFNYGYTF
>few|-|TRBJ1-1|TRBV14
TGTGCCAGCAGGAGCTTGGGCACTGAAGCTTTCTTT
CASRSLGTEAFF
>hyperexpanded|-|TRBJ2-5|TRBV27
TGTGCCAGCAGTTTATCCACGGGGGCGTTGGAGACCCAGTACTTC
CASSLSTGALETQYF
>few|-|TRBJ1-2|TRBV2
TGTGCCAGCAAGTGGCAGGGTTATGGCTACACCTTC
CASKWQGYGYTF
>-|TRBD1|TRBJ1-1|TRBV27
TGTGCCAGCAGTCGTCCCGGGACAGGGTACGGAACTGAAGCTTTCTTT
CASSRPGTGYGTEAFF
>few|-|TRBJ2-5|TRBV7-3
TGTGCCAGCAGCTTAGGGGGGGGGCTCGGGGAGACCCAGTACTTC
CASSLGGGLGETQYF
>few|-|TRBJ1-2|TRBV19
TGTGCCAGCCTAGACCCCGGGGGGACTAACTATGGCTACACCTTC
CASLDPGGTNYGYTF
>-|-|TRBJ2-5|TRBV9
TGTGCCAGCAGCTCCGGTTTGTACCAAGAGACCCAGTACTTC
CASSSGLYQETQYF
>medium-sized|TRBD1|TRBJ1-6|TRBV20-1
TGCAGTGCCACCCCGCTGACAGGGTATAATTCACCCCTCCACTTT
CSATPLTGYNSPLHF
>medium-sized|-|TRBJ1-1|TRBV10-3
TGTGCCATCAGTGACCAAGATCGGGGGAACACTGAAGCTTTCTTT
CAISDQDRGNTEAFF
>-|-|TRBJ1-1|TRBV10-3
TGTGCCATCAAGGCAGGGTCGGAGGTAGGCACTGAAGCTTTCTTT
CAIKAGSEVGTEAFF
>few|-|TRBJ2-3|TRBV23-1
TGCGCCAGCAGTCAACCTCGGCGCAAACACATCAGCACAGATACGCAGTATTTT
CASSQPRRKHISTDTQYF
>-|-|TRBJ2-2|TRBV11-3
TGTGCCAGCAGCCTTTCGGCCGGGACGGGGGAGCTGTTTTTT
CASSLSAGTGELFF
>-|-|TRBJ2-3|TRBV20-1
TGCAGTGCTAGCTGGGTCCACACAAGCACAGATACGCAGTATTTT
CSASWVHTSTDTQYF
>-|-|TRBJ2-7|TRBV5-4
TGTGCCAGCAGCTCTGACAGCGCTCAGCAGTACTTC
CASSSDSAQQYF
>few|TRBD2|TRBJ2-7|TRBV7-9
TGTGCCAGCAGCTTGGAGAGCGGGGGGGCCGATAGCGAGCAGTACTTC
CASSLESGGADSEQYF
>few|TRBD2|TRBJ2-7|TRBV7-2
TGTGCCAGCAGTCCCAGCGGGGGGAACTCCTACGAGCAGTACTTC
CASSPSGGNSYEQYF